Shown below are 16 T cell receptor beta chains from a single sample sequenced in a study of T cell repertoires in cytomegalovirus infection (dated by TCRdb to between 2019 and 2020). The sample was run on an Illumina HiSeq 1500. TCRdb redid the processing of the public reads, applying fastp at Q25 and MiXCR, and retained in-frame beta chains. For every CDR3 protein sequence, its rows merge into one entry that carries the most common genes and DNA. The sample data list about 150,000 distinct CDR3 sequences, and 25% to 35% of these were observed just once. 45% to 55% of the sample is in the top ten clones. Interpreted using the paper, the treatment or condition label stands for: in vitro stimulation with specific CMV peptide epitopes to enrich CMV-specific T cells. These receptors have no identified antigens. The sequencing used CD8+ T cells from cultured PBMCs, collected from culture after CMV antigen stimulation. All receptors derive from a human donor in good health (CMV status not recorded). Some clones in this sample may be carry-over from other donors' samples.

The gene calls are TRBV27 and TRBJ1-2; D possibly corresponds to TRBD1 (5 bases). This CDR3 region has 13 residues. Per germline, CDR1 MNHEY and CDR2 SMNVEV (reference sequence). V was shortened by 6 bases and J by 7 bases, with 15 bases between the two germline ends. CDR3 coding DNA: TGTGCCAGCAGCCGGGCCGGGGACGTTGGCTACACCTTC. Its translation is CASSRAGDVGYTF.

The chain couples TRBV11-2 to TRBJ2-5; 13 bases line up with TRBD2. CDR1 is SGHAT, CDR2 FQNNGV, per germline. There are 17 residues in the CDR3. The trim removed 4 bases at V and 7 bases at J, leaving 12 bases unmatched. The CDR3 spells CASSSGTSGVPLGTQYF. The CDR3 DNA sequence: TGTGCCAGCAGCTCTGGGACTAGCGGGGTCCCGTTAGGGACCCAGTACTTC.

V gene TRBV7-3 combines with J gene TRBJ1-1; no definite D call. In germline, CDR1 is SGHTA, CDR2 FQGTGA. V lost 2 bases and J lost 4, with 8 bases in between. The CDR3 has 13 amino acids. CDR3 amino acids: CASSLYPITEAFF. The CDR3 bases are TGTGCCAGCAGCTTATACCCGATCACTGAAGCTTTCTTT.

This clonotype was seen repeatedly, ten times or more. The chain carries TRBV13 and TRBJ1-3; no clear D gene. The CDR3 consists of 16 residues. V was pared by 5 bases and J by 0 bases, with 14 bases between. CDR1 is PRHDT and CDR2 is FYEKMQ in the germline V gene (reference sequence). The CDR3 bases are TGTGCCAGCAGCAGCCCGACTGCAGACTCTGGAAACACCATATATTTT. This sequence encodes CASSSPTADSGNTIYF.

Many counts were recorded for this clonotype. J is TRBJ1-6 and V is TRBV7-2, with no clear D. V was pared by 2 bases and J by 4 bases, with 9 bases between. Germline V lookup: CDR1 SGHTA, CDR2 FQGNSA. The CDR3 contains 15 residues. CDR3 protein: CASSLTEEYNSPLHF. CDR3 in DNA: TGTGCCAGCAGCTTAACAGAAGAGTATAATTCACCCCTCCACTTT.

This clonotype was counted between two and nine times. The CDR3 is CASSVGRERGWNEAFF. CDR3 DNA: TGTGCCAGCAGCGTAGGAAGAGAAAGGGGGTGGAATGAAGCTTTCTTT. The chain employs TRBV9 and TRBJ1-1; D might be TRBD1 (6 bases). V lost 0 bases and J lost 7, with 19 bases in between. The germline gives CDR1 SGDLS, CDR2 YYNGEE. The CDR3 has 16 amino acids.

This clonotype was seen a few times. The chain links TRBV5-6 to TRBJ2-1, with 10 bases aligning to TRBD1. Trimming cost V 4 bases and J 6 bases; bases outside gene matches: 7. The CDR3 sequence is 15 residues long. Per the germline V gene, CDR1 is SGHDT and CDR2 is YYEEEE. The CDR3 loop reads CASSGGTGDINEQFF. As DNA, the CDR3 is TGTGCCAGCAGCGGGGGGACAGGGGACATCAATGAGCAGTTCTTC. The complete variable domain, with remaining parts taken from reference TRBV5-6 and TRBJ2-1, reads DAGVTQSPTHLIKTRGQQVTLRCSPKSGHDTVSWYQQALGQGPQFIFQYYEEEERQRGNFPDRFSGHQFPNYSSELNVNALLLGDSALYLCASSGGTGDINEQFFGPGTRLTVL.

The chain joins TRBV7-9 to TRBJ2-7, with D tentatively TRBD1 (5 bases). CDR1 is SEHNR, CDR2 FQNEAQ, per germline (reference sequence). The CDR3 sequence is 12 residues long. V lost 1 base to trimming and J lost 9 bases, with 10 bases between them. CDR3 residues: CASSLGQCMQYF. CDR3 nucleotides: TGTGCCAGCAGCTTAGGACAGTGCATGCAGTACTTC.

The chain uses TRBV5-6 and TRBJ2-1; tentative D call: TRBD1 (5 bases). Between the trimmed V and J ends, which lost 4 bases and 3 bases, there was a span of 23 bases. This CDR3 contains 18 residues. In germline, CDR1 is SGHDT, CDR2 YYEEEE. Here the CDR3 DNA reads TGTGCCAGCAGCCGAACGCATATTTCTTCAAGGGGCTACAATGAGCAGTTCTTC. Its translation is CASSRTHISSRGYNEQFF. Using reference TRBV5-6 and TRBJ2-1 for the parts outside the CDR3, the full variable domain is DAGVTQSPTHLIKTRGQQVTLRCSPKSGHDTVSWYQQALGQGPQFIFQYYEEEERQRGNFPDRFSGHQFPNYSSELNVNALLLGDSALYLCASSRTHISSRGYNEQFFGPGTRLTVL.

The V call is TRBV12-3 or TRBV12-4, the J call TRBJ1-5, with D uncertain. The CDR3 extends over 15 amino acids. Trimming left V 3 bases short and J 4 bases short, with 13 bases between. The CDR3 spells CASSLADRKNQPQHF. Here the CDR3 DNA reads TGTGCCAGCAGTTTGGCAGATCGGAAAAATCAGCCCCAGCATTTT.

There are a few counts of this clonotype. The chain employs TRBV7-9 and TRBJ2-5; D is perhaps TRBD2 (5 bases). Germline assignment: CDR1 SEHNR and CDR2 FQNEAQ (reference sequence). Trimming left V 3 bases short and J 5 bases short, with 10 bases between. The CDR3 runs 13 residues. The CDR3 protein is CASSLEVWETQYF. CDR3 DNA sequence: TGTGCCAGCAGCTTGGAGGTCTGGGAGACCCAGTACTTC. The full variable domain, with the rest looked up from reference TRBV7-9 and TRBJ2-5, is DTGVSQNPRHKITKRGQNVTFRCDPISEHNRLYWYRQTLGQGPEFLTYFQNEAQLEKSRLLSDRFSAERPKGSFSTLEIQRTEQGDSAMYLCASSLEVWETQYFGPGTRLLVL.

This clonotype occurred many times. The rearrangement joins TRBV27 to TRBJ1-1; no definite D call. There are 13 residues in the CDR3. Germline CDR1 and CDR2: MNHEY and SMNVEV (reference sequence). V lost 4 bases and J 4 bases, leaving 10 bases between the germline ends. The CDR3 spells CASSSQGITEAFF. Here the CDR3 DNA reads TGTGCCAGCAGTTCCCAAGGGATCACTGAAGCTTTCTTT.

J is TRBJ1-3 and V is TRBV7-9, with D unclear. Trimming left V 11 bases short and J 0 bases short, with 14 bases between. Germline-derived CDR1 and CDR2 are SEHNR and FQNEAQ (reference sequence). The CDR3 covers 14 residues. The CDR3 region is CAPHQSSSGNTIYF. CDR3 bases: TGTGCCCCTCATCAATCCTCCTCTGGAAACACCATATATTTT.

The chain recombines TRBV11-2 with TRBJ2-1; possibly TRBD1 for D (6 bases). Trimming stripped 6 bases from V and 8 bases from J, with 20 bases between. CDR1 is SGHAT, CDR2 FQNNGV, per germline. The CDR3 sequence is 15 residues long. The CDR3 DNA is TGTGCCAGCAGGCCCGGCAGGGGCCTTAGGGATGAGCAGTTCTTC. Its translation is CASRPGRGLRDEQFF.

This chain joins TRBV20-1 and TRBJ1-1, with D possibly TRBD1 on 5 matching bases. The length of the CDR3 is 14 residues. In germline, CDR1 is DFQATT, CDR2 SNEGSKA (reference sequence). The V and J ends lost 5 bases and 2 bases respectively, with 15 bases between them. The CDR3 DNA reads TGCAGTGCTCCCTGGGGGGGGGAAAACACTGAAGCTTTCTTT. As protein: CSAPWGGENTEAFF.

This clonotype was detected many times. The genes are TRBV5-6 and TRBJ2-1; D gene uncertain. Per germline, CDR1 SGHDT and CDR2 YYEEEE. This CDR3 comprises 12 residues. V was trimmed by 4 bases and J by 9 bases, leaving 11 bases between them. CDR3 DNA: TGTGCCAGCAGCCTTCCGTGGCGTGAGCAGTTCTTC. Translation: CASSLPWREQFF.